A single sample gave rise to the 8 T cell receptor beta chains below, sequenced in a study of CD8+ T cells in alopecia areata. cDNA reverse transcribed from extracted RNA served as the sequencing template. The assay was immunoSEQ multiplex PCR, and TCRdb's table has in-frame clones only and misses some. Among 130,000 to 150,000 clones listed, 62% were seen once. The specimen sequenced was CD8+ T cells sorted from blood. The source of these receptors is a human donor in good health.

The chain carries TRBV7-9 and TRBJ2-1; TRBD2 agrees at 8 bases. Germline loops: CDR1 SEHNR, CDR2 FQNEAQ (reference sequence). The J segment lost 8 bases and the V segment lost 8 bases, leaving 2 bases of the junction unmatched. This CDR3 is 11 amino acids long. The DNA of the CDR3 is TGTGCCAGCTCAGCGGGAGATGAGCAGTTCTTC. It translates to CASSAGDEQFF.

On this clone itself: A junction end diverges from the germline sequence, so it may reflect a read error. The rearrangement joins TRBV29-1 to TRBJ2-7; possibly TRBD2 for D (6 bases). CDR3 length: 12 amino acids. Germline CDR1 reads SQVTM; CDR2 reads ANQGSEA. The CDR3 sequence: CSVEGWGVGQYF. The CDR3 coding sequence is TGCAGCGTCGAAGGGTGGGGGGTTGGACAGTACTTC.

This clone was recorded a few times. V usage is TRBV11-2 and J usage is TRBJ2-7; D gene uncertain. Trimming removed 5 bases at V and 0 bases at J, with 8 bases between. The V gene's germline CDR1 is SGHAT and CDR2 FQNNGV. This CDR3 is 13 amino acids long. The CDR3 spells CASSPHSSYEQYF. The DNA for the CDR3 is TGTGCCAGCAGCCCCCACAGCTCCTACGAGCAGTACTTC.

This clone was seen a handful of times. CDR3 protein: CSVSGQGTYEQYF. The CDR3 DNA is TGCAGCGTCTCGGGACAGGGAACCTACGAGCAGTACTTC. The V and J genes are TRBV29-1 and TRBJ2-7, with 9 bases lining up with TRBD1. V shed 6 bases and J 2 bases; nucleotides not matched to a gene: 5. There are 13 residues in the CDR3. Per germline, CDR1 SQVTM and CDR2 ANQGSEA.

V is TRBV7-9 and J is TRBJ2-7; 11 nucleotides align to TRBD1. CDR3 length equals 15 residues. CDR1 and CDR2 from the germline V gene are SEHNR and FQNEAQ (reference sequence). Trimming at V came to 4 bases and at J to 2 bases, leaving 4 bases not matched to a gene. The CDR3 protein is CASSSRDRGAYEQYF. As DNA, the CDR3 is TGTGCCAGCAGCTCGAGGGACAGGGGGGCCTACGAGCAGTACTTC. The variable domain in full, completed from reference TRBV7-9 and TRBJ2-7, reads DTGVSQNPRHKITKRGQNVTFRCDPISEHNRLYWYRQTLGQGPEFLTYFQNEAQLEKSRLLSDRFSAERPKGSFSTLEIQRTEQGDSAMYLCASSSRDRGAYEQYFGPGTRLTVT.

The rearrangement uses TRBV5-8 and TRBJ2-7; D unclear. The CDR3 spans 14 residues. Trimming stripped 2 bases from V and 0 bases from J, with 9 bases between. Per germline, CDR1 SGHTS and CDR2 YDEGEE. CDR3 amino acids: CASSFPTNSYEQYF. The CDR3 nucleotides are TGTGCCAGCAGCTTCCCAACTAACTCCTACGAGCAGTACTTC. Using reference TRBV5-8 and TRBJ2-7 for the parts outside the CDR3, the full variable domain is EAGVTQSPTHLIKTRGQQATLRCSPISGHTSVYWYQQALGLGLQFLLWYDEGEERNRGNFPPRFSGRQFPNYSSELNVNALELEDSALYLCASSFPTNSYEQYFGPGTRLTVT.

This clone came up a few times. The rearrangement joins TRBV11-2 to TRBJ2-7; the D gene is possibly TRBD1 (5 bases). The CDR3 covers 14 residues. Germline V gene lookup returns CDR1 SGHAT and CDR2 FQNNGV. The germline V and J ends were trimmed by 5 bases and 5 bases, with 16 bases remaining between them. CDR3: CASSQTGNRNEQYF. CDR3 DNA: TGTGCCAGCAGCCAAACAGGAAACAGGAACGAGCAGTACTTC.

The rearrangement links TRBV27 to TRBJ2-7; D gene unclear. V was pared by 2 bases and J by 0 bases, with 11 bases between. The CDR3 extends over 15 amino acids. Germline lookup yields CDR1 MNHEY and CDR2 SMNVEV (reference sequence). The CDR3 DNA reads TGTGCCAGCAGTTTAAGCCAACCACTCTCCTACGAGCAGTACTTC. Amino acid sequence: CASSLSQPLSYEQYF.